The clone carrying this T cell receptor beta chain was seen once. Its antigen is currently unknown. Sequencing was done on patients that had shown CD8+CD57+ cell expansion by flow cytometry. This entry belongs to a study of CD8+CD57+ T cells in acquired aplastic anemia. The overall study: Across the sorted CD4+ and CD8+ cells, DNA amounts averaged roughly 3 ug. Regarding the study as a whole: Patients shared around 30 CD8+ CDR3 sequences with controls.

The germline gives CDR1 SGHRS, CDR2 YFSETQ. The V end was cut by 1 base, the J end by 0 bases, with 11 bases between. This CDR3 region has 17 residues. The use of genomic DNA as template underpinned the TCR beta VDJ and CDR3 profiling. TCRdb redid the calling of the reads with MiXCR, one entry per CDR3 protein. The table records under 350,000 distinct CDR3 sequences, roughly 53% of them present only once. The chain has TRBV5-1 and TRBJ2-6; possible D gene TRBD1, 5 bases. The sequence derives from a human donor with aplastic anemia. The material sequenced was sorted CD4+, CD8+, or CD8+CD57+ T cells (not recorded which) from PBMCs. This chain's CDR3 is CASSLSGQSSGANVLTF. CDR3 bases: TGCGCCAGCAGCTTGTCAGGGCAGAGCTCTGGGGCCAACGTCCTGACTTTC.